Listed here are 29 T cell receptor beta chains from one sample, sequenced in a study of T-cell memory formation after mild COVID-19. TCRdb used MiXCR to reprocess the 5' RACE reads, holding one entry per CDR3 protein. The top ten clones hold more than 20% of a sample with about 250,000 distinct CDR3 sequences, under 20% of them seen once. The sequencing input was PBMCs or a T cell subset sorted from them (not recorded which). Source of these receptors: a man between 18 and 29 years old who had mild COVID-19 (a few samples of this study predate the infection). Cell type and time point are not known.

This clonotype has only one observation. J is TRBJ1-2 and V is TRBV12-3 or TRBV12-4; TRBD1 agrees at 10 bases. This CDR3 is built from 15 residues. Trimming removed 6 bases from V and 0 bases from J; junction bases left unmatched: 4. Here the CDR3 reads CASRLTGGTNYGYTF. The CDR3 coding sequence is TGTGCCAGCAGGCTGACAGGGGGCACTAACTATGGCTACACCTTC.

The chain is built from TRBV5-1 and TRBJ2-1, with 8 bases lining up with TRBD2. Germline-derived CDR1 and CDR2 are SGHRS and YFSETQ. V shed 4 bases and J 3 bases; nucleotides not matched to a gene: 6. The CDR3 has 15 residues. DNA for the CDR3: TGCGCCAGCAGCCGCGGAACTAGCGGCTACAATGAGCAGTTCTTC. It specifies CASSRGTSGYNEQFF.

V is TRBV12-3 or TRBV12-4 and J is TRBJ1-2; D is unclear. With 5 bases removed from V and 6 bases from J, the gap between germline ends came to 10 bases. This CDR3 contains 12 residues. The CDR3 DNA reads as TGTGCCAGCAGTCCCTCAAGACATGGCTACACCTTC. Its translation: CASSPSRHGYTF.

This clonotype was detected a few times. This chain links TRBV6-5 with TRBJ2-1; the D call may be TRBD1 or TRBD2 (6 bases each). V was trimmed by 0 bases and J by 9 bases, leaving 21 bases between them. CDR3 length: 17 residues. The germline CDR1 and CDR2 sequences are MNHEY and SVGAGI. The CDR3 nucleotides read TGTGCCAGCAGTTACTCGATGGGGGGCCTCTCGAGGGGTGAGCAGTTCTTC. It is translated as CASSYSMGGLSRGEQFF.

The chain recombines TRBV25-1 with TRBJ2-5, with 14 bases fitting TRBD2. Trimming cost V 5 bases and J 5 bases; bases outside gene matches: 10. CDR1 is MGHDK and CDR2 is SYGVNS in the germline V gene. The length of the CDR3 is 17 residues. The CDR3 here is CASSSRTSGGLWETQYF. The CDR3 nucleotides are TGTGCCAGCAGTTCCCGGACTAGCGGGGGGCTGTGGGAGACCCAGTACTTC.

V is TRBV13 and J is TRBJ2-7; D may correspond to TRBD1 or TRBD2 (6 bases each). V gave up 2 bases and J gave up 1 base, with 9 bases separating them. The CDR3 consists of 14 residues. Looked up from germline, CDR1 is PRHDT and CDR2 is FYEKMQ (reference sequence). The CDR3 loop is CASSLRGASYEQYV. For the CDR3, the DNA is TGTGCCAGCAGCTTAAGGGGGGCGTCCTACGAGCAGTACGTC.

This clonotype was counted a few times. The chain couples TRBV3-1 to TRBJ1-6; 9 positions match TRBD1. V lost 3 bases to trimming and J lost 9 bases; unmatched junction nucleotides: 3. The CDR3 loop spans 14 amino acids. Germline CDR1 is LGHDT and CDR2 is YNNKEL (reference sequence). The CDR3 sequence: CASSHGQGRSPLHF. DNA of the CDR3: TGTGCCAGCAGCCACGGACAGGGGCGTTCACCCCTCCACTTT.

This clonotype came up a few times. This sequence joins TRBV12-3 or TRBV12-4 and TRBJ2-7, with TRBD2 matching over 8 bases. The V and J ends lost 6 bases and 1 base, in that order; junction bases with no gene match: 14. The CDR3 has 17 residues. The CDR3 spells CASSPSRRLALSYEQYF. For the CDR3, the DNA is TGTGCCAGCAGCCCCTCCCGGAGACTAGCGCTATCCTACGAGCAGTACTTC.

The rearrangement joins TRBV20-1 to TRBJ2-3; maybe TRBD1 (5 bases). CDR1 DFQATT and CDR2 SNEGSKA come from the germline V gene (reference sequence). The CDR3 loop spans 12 amino acids. V was cut by 4 bases and J by 6 bases, with 11 bases left in between. CDR3 region: CSAIKGLDTQYF. As DNA, the CDR3 is TGCAGTGCTATTAAGGGGTTGGATACGCAGTATTTT.

A few counts support this clonotype. The J gene is TRBJ2-1, the V gene TRBV5-1; TRBD2 matches 7 bases. Germline-derived CDR1 and CDR2 are SGHRS and YFSETQ. The CDR3 totals 14 residues. Losses at the gene ends were 5 bases for V and 1 base for J; bases not matched to a gene: 3. The CDR3 coding sequence is TGCGCCAGCAGGCGGCGGGGGTCCTACAATGAGCAGTTCTTC. Protein sequence: CASRRRGSYNEQFF.

This clonotype was found many times. The gene calls are TRBV7-2 and TRBJ2-7; TRBD1 matches 9 bases. The CDR3 is 14 amino acids. J gave up 3 bases and V 3 bases, and 3 bases lay outside the gene matches. In germline, CDR1 is SGHTA, CDR2 FQGNSA. The CDR3: CASSFSTGGYEQYF. In nucleotides, the CDR3 is TGTGCCAGCAGCTTCTCGACAGGGGGCTACGAGCAGTACTTC.

The chain combines TRBV7-6 with TRBJ1-4, with D possibly being TRBD1 (6 bases). The CDR3 covers 18 residues. Germline assignment: CDR1 SGHVS and CDR2 FNYEAQ. V shed 1 base and J shed 4 bases, with 19 bases lying between them. In DNA form, the CDR3 reads TGTGCCAGCAGCTTAGAAGCAGGGGTGGCCCCTCGTAATGAAAAACTGTTTTTT. It encodes CASSLEAGVAPRNEKLFF.

The chain couples TRBV2 to TRBJ2-7; D is unresolved. There are 10 residues in the CDR3. Between the trimmed V and J ends, which lost 8 bases and 5 bases, there was a span of 7 bases. Germline V lookup: CDR1 SNHLY, CDR2 FYNNEI. The CDR3 is CASGRDEQYV. Written as DNA, the CDR3 is TGTGCCAGCGGAAGGGACGAGCAGTACGTC.

This clonotype occurred a few times. This chain links TRBV12-3 or TRBV12-4 with TRBJ2-3; 8 positions match TRBD2. Losses at the gene ends were 2 bases for V and 9 bases for J; bases not matched to a gene: 7. The CDR3 consists of 14 residues. CDR3 region: CASSLSGGATTQYF. The CDR3 coding sequence is TGTGCCAGCAGTTTAAGCGGGGGTGCCACCACGCAGTATTTT.

V is TRBV20-1 and J is TRBJ1-5; D uncertain. Germline values: CDR1 DFQATT, CDR2 SNEGSKA (reference sequence). Trimming removed 2 bases from V and 1 base from J, with 6 bases in between. CDR3 length: 13 amino acids. The CDR3 nucleotides read TGCAGTGCTAGACCGGACAGCAATCAGCCCCAGCATTTT. Encoded protein: CSARPDSNQPQHF.

This clonotype has only a few counts. The chain carries TRBV5-1 and TRBJ1-6; D unresolved. Trimming shortened V by 0 bases and J by 5 bases, and 9 bases separated the two germline ends. The CDR3 runs 15 residues. Germline values: CDR1 SGHRS, CDR2 YFSETQ. In nucleotides, the CDR3 is TGCGCCAGCAGCTTGGTTGCCGGGGATAATTCACCCCTCCACTTT. Translated: CASSLVAGDNSPLHF.

The chain is built from TRBV7-2 and TRBJ2-5; the match to TRBD2 covers 7 bases. The CDR3 loop spans 13 amino acids. Germline V gives CDR1 SGHTA, CDR2 FQGNSA. The ends lost 9 bases at V and 2 bases at J; junction bases unmatched: 6. The CDR3 nucleotides are TGTGCCAGGCTACTAGCGAGGCAAGAGACCCAGTACTTC. It is translated as CARLLARQETQYF.

V is TRBV19 and J is TRBJ1-2; D call uncertain. Looked up from germline, CDR1 is LNHDA and CDR2 is SQIVND (reference sequence). V lost 5 bases to trimming and J lost 9 bases, with 13 bases between them. There are 12 residues in the CDR3. CDR3 protein: CASSFTGRSYTF. As DNA, the CDR3 is TGTGCCAGTAGTTTTACCGGACGAAGCTACACCTTC.

This clonotype has a handful of counts. The chain employs TRBV6-5 and TRBJ1-2, with TRBD1 identical over 7 bases. The CDR3 length is 15 residues. J gave up 2 bases and V 2 bases, and 5 bases lay outside the gene matches. Germline V lookup: CDR1 MNHEY, CDR2 SVGAGI. The CDR3 is CASSYGLGQNYGYTF. The CDR3 DNA is TGTGCCAGCAGTTACGGGCTGGGACAGAACTATGGCTACACCTTC.

This clonotype was observed many times. V usage is TRBV11-2 and J usage is TRBJ2-2, with D tentatively TRBD1 or TRBD2 (5 bases each). The CDR3 runs 17 residues. CDR1 and CDR2 (germline): SGHAT, FQNNGV. Trimming removed 1 base from V and 5 bases from J, with 17 bases in between. The CDR3 DNA sequence: TGTGCCAGCAGCTTAGGGCCGGGGCAGGGCTGGACCGGGGAGCTGTTTTTT. Encoded protein: CASSLGPGQGWTGELFF. The full variable domain, in which reference TRBV11-2 and TRBJ2-2 provide the parts outside the CDR3, is EAGVAQSPRYKIIEKRQSVAFWCNPISGHATLYWYQQILGQGPKLLIQFQNNGVVDDSQLPKDRFSAERLKGVDSTLKIQPAKLEDSAVYLCASSLGPGQGWTGELFFGEGSRLTVL.

This clonotype has only a few counts. This sequence joins TRBV20-1 and TRBJ1-4, with D maybe TRBD1 (6 bases). CDR1 is DFQATT, CDR2 SNEGSKA, per germline (reference sequence). The length of the CDR3 is 13 residues. V lost 4 bases to trimming and J lost 0 bases, with 6 bases between them. CDR3 sequence (DNA): TGCAGTGCTACAGGGGCAACTAATGAAAAACTGTTTTTT. Amino acids: CSATGATNEKLFF.

The chain couples TRBV6-5 to TRBJ2-7, with D perhaps matching TRBD1 (6 bases). Germline V lookup: CDR1 MNHEY, CDR2 SVGAGI. V was pared by 10 bases and J by 2 bases, with 18 bases between. The CDR3 is 14 residues long. The CDR3 DNA reads as TGTGCCACCGCCGGGACACCAACCCCCTACGAGCAGTACTTC. This translates into CATAGTPTPYEQYF.

This clonotype has a handful of counts. V and J are TRBV21-1 and TRBJ2-7; the table names TRBD1, a call not compared with the DNA. TRBV21-1 corresponds to a pseudogene. The CDR3 is 12 amino acids. The DNA for the CDR3 is TGTGCCACGCGGTGGGGGGCCTACGAGCAGTACGTC. Protein: CATRWGAYEQYV.

There are a few counts of this clonotype. This rearrangement joins TRBV19 to TRBJ2-3, with TRBD1 identical over 8 bases. Germline V gene sequence: CDR1 LNHDA, CDR2 SQIVND (reference sequence). J lost 8 bases, V lost 6 bases, and 7 bases had no gene match. The CDR3 sequence is 13 residues long. The CDR3 coding sequence is TGTGCCAGTAGCCAGGACAGGGCGAGTACGCAGTATTTT. This codes for CASSQDRASTQYF.

This rearrangement joins TRBV4-1 to TRBJ2-5; no clear D. Per the germline V gene, CDR1 is MGHRA and CDR2 is YSYEKL. The CDR3 totals 13 residues. Trimming pared 3 bases from V and 1 base from J, leaving 6 bases between. CDR3 sequence: CASSHPLQETQYF. The CDR3 DNA sequence: TGCGCCAGCAGCCACCCCCTCCAAGAGACCCAGTACTTC.

This clonotype was seen a few times. V and J are TRBV29-1 and TRBJ1-1; 7 bases line up with TRBD1. V lost 0 bases to trimming and J lost 6 bases; unmatched junction nucleotides: 10. CDR1 SQVTM and CDR2 ANQGSEA come from the germline V gene. The CDR3 is 15 amino acids. CDR3 in DNA: TGCAGCGTTGAAGATCTTGCCAGGGGGGTGGCTGAAGCTTTCTTT. It yields the protein CSVEDLARGVAEAFF.

The CDR3 sequence: CSVSALGTEKLFF. The CDR3 bases are TGCAGTGTCAGTGCCCTTGGGACGGAAAAACTGTTTTTT. The chain is built from TRBV20-1 and TRBJ1-4, with D perhaps matching TRBD1 (5 bases). The V end was cut by 7 bases, the J end by 8 bases, with 17 bases between. This CDR3 has 13 amino acids. Germline V gene lookup returns CDR1 DFQATT and CDR2 SNEGSKA (reference sequence).

A few counts support this clonotype. The rearrangement uses TRBV5-1 and TRBJ1-2; 7 bases are a match to TRBD1. The CDR3 sequence is 14 residues long. The V gene end was trimmed by 4 bases and the J gene end by 6 bases; junction bases not matched to a gene: 9. Germline assignment: CDR1 SGHRS and CDR2 YFSETQ. This CDR3 is CASSPGQAPDGYTF. In DNA form, the CDR3 reads TGCGCCAGCAGCCCCGGACAGGCCCCGGATGGCTACACCTTC.

This clonotype was detected many times. The chain carries TRBV9 and TRBJ2-1; TRBD1 agrees at 10 bases. J gave up 5 bases and V 2 bases, and 4 bases lay outside the gene matches. The length of the CDR3 is 15 residues. Germline lookup yields CDR1 SGDLS and CDR2 YYNGEE. The CDR3 nucleotides read TGTGCCAGCAGCGTTGCCGGACAGGGGGACAATGAGCAGTTCTTC. This gives the protein CASSVAGQGDNEQFF.